The rows below give T cell receptor beta chains drawn from one sample of a study of beta chain features in type 1 diabetes. The repertoire was sequenced with immunoSEQ multiplex PCR; TCRdb's copy has only in-frame clones and lacks some. The data contain about 230,000 clones, 16% of them singletons. Sequenced sample: naive CD4+ T cells from blood. Receptors were obtained from a man aged 30 to 45 with type 1 diabetes. Both conserved end residues are part of each CDR3. A D gene is named only where the DNA matches it firmly. Expanded clones get a size class; other rows say once, few or many, or leave the size out.

TRBV29-1	TRBD1	TRBJ1-2	-	CSVAGQENYGYTF	TGCAGCGTCGCGGGACAGGAGAACTATGGCTACACCTTC
TRBV7-2	-	TRBJ2-7	-	CASSLTTGSYEQYF	TGTGCCAGCAGCTTGACTACAGGGTCCTACGAGCAGTACTTC
TRBV30	-	TRBJ1-5	-	CAWSVGQNQPQHF	TGTGCCTGGAGTGTGGGACAAAATCAGCCCCAGCATTTT
TRBV29-1	TRBD2	TRBJ2-2	few	CSVQRGENTGELFF	TGCAGCGTTCAGCGGGGGGAGAACACCGGGGAGCTGTTTTTT
TRBV5-6	TRBD1	TRBJ2-3	-	CASSPGQLSTDTQYF	TGTGCCAGCAGCCCGGGACAGCTTAGCACAGATACGCAGTATTTT
TRBV10-3	TRBD2	TRBJ2-3	few	CAISGASTSGRAKDTQYF	TGTGCCATCAGTGGAGCATCAACTAGCGGGAGGGCGAAAGATACGCAGTATTTT
TRBV6-5	TRBD1	TRBJ2-7	few	CASSSEGTDEQYF	TGTGCCAGCAGTTCCGAGGGGACAGACGAGCAGTACTTC
TRBV29-1	TRBD1	TRBJ2-3	few	CSVEDSRTGGIDTQYF	TGCAGCGTTGAAGATTCGCGGACAGGGGGCATAGATACGCAGTATTTT
TRBV28	TRBD1	TRBJ1-5	-	CSTGWPGNQPQHF	TGTTCGACAGGGTGGCCAGGCAATCAGCCCCAGCATTTT
TRBV4-2	-	TRBJ2-7	-	CASSRQGDEQYF	TGTGCCAGCAGTAGACAAGGGGACGAGCAGTACTTC
TRBV11-2	-	TRBJ2-3	few	CASRPTGSTDTQYF	TGTGCCAGCAGACCGACAGGAAGCACAGATACGCAGTATTTT
TRBV5-1	-	TRBJ2-1	-	CASSLGGTGRDAQFF	TGCGCCAGCAGCTTGGGAGGAACTGGACGCGACGCGCAGTTCTTC
TRBV28	TRBD2	TRBJ2-7	-	CASSQRESSEQYF	TGTGCCAGCAGTCAGCGGGAGTCGAGCGAGCAGTACTTC
TRBV27	-	TRBJ1-1	-	CASSFDRNTEAFF	TGTGCCAGCAGTTTTGACAGGAACACTGAAGCTTTCTTT
TRBV29-1	TRBD2	TRBJ2-1	few	CSVERAGIYNEQFF	TGCAGCGTTGAGCGAGCGGGGATTTACAATGAGCAGTTCTTC
TRBV10-1	-	TRBJ1-1	once	CASKGVNTEAFF	TGCGCCAGCAAGGGGGTGAACACTGAAGCTTTCTTT
TRBV13	TRBD1	TRBJ2-3	few	CASSFVGQRTDTQYF	TGTGCCAGCAGCTTTGTGGGACAGAGGACAGATACGCAGTATTTT
TRBV27	-	TRBJ1-2	few	CASRSTRGGYGYTF	TGTGCCAGCAGGTCGACCAGGGGTGGCTATGGCTACACCTTC
TRBV9	-	TRBJ2-3	few	CASSVVLDTQYF	TGTGCCAGCAGCGTAGTTTTAGATACGCAGTATTTT
TRBV5-1	-	TRBJ2-5	few	CASSLSSQETQYF	TGCGCCAGCAGCTTGTCGTCACAAGAGACCCAGTACTTC
TRBV19	-	TRBJ2-1	few	CASSLLGNEQFF	TGTGCCAGTAGCCTACTAGGCAATGAGCAGTTCTTC
TRBV30	TRBD2	TRBJ2-5	few	CAWSVELAGGETQYF	TGTGCCTGGAGTGTTGAACTAGCGGGAGGCGAGACCCAGTACTTC
TRBV29-1	TRBD1	TRBJ2-5	-	CSVTDTGAGETQYF	TGCAGCGTTACAGATACAGGGGCCGGAGAGACCCAGTACTTC
TRBV4-3	-	TRBJ2-5	-	CASSAQSTQETQYF	TGCGCCAGCAGCGCACAGTCTACACAAGAGACCCAGTACTTC
TRBV7-9	-	TRBJ2-1	few	CASSLDNEQFF	TGTGCCAGCAGCTTAGACAATGAGCAGTTCTTC
TRBV7-9	-	TRBJ2-1	few	CASSFPVRRRDNEQFF	TGTGCCAGCAGCTTCCCAGTCCGTCGGCGGGACAATGAGCAGTTCTTC
TRBV7-9	-	TRBJ2-3	-	CASSLFQADTQYF	TGTGCCAGCAGCTTATTTCAGGCAGATACGCAGTATTTT
TRBV7-2	-	TRBJ2-7	-	CASRSRAGAIDYEQYF	TGTGCCAGCAGGTCCAGAGCAGGGGCTATCGACTACGAGCAGTACTTC
TRBV13	-	TRBJ2-4	-	CSSSLVLASALAKNIQYF	TGTTCCAGCAGCTTAGTATTGGCGTCAGCCTTAGCCAAAAACATTCAGTACTTC
TRBV7-6	-	TRBJ2-3	-	CASSSPSTDTQYF	TGTGCCAGCAGCTCCCCGAGCACAGATACGCAGTATTTT
TRBV27	TRBD2	TRBJ2-5	-	CASSLRREGWETQYF	TGTGCCAGCAGTTTAAGGCGGGAGGGCTGGGAGACCCAGTACTTC
TRBV6-5	-	TRBJ2-3	-	CASSMAPSTDTQYF	TGTGCCAGCAGTATGGCCCCTAGCACAGATACGCAGTATTTT
TRBV25-1	-	TRBJ2-1	few	CASSDPSGPGEQFF	TGTGCCAGCAGTGATCCCTCAGGGCCCGGTGAGCAGTTCTTC